This T cell receptor (beta chain) derives from a study of blood T cells in healthy people across ages. Alongside a J-beta primer mix, a sample-barcoded 5' primer served in a second PCR lasting roughly 7 to 12 cycles. With 12 random nucleotides, a template-switch adaptor tagged each individual cDNA molecule. One entry per CDR3 protein results from TCRdb running MiXCR on the 5' RACE reads. The data show around 1,500,000 distinct CDR3 sequences, about 28% seen once. This clonotype was recorded at least ten times. Its antigen is unknown. Study-wide results and limits: Estimates of diversity drawn from one million T cells were considered underestimates.

Trimming removed 11 bases at V and 8 bases at J, with 15 bases between. Germline V lookup: CDR1 KGHDR, CDR2 SFDVKD. The CDR3 spans 13 residues. The sequenced sample consisted of blood. This TCR derives from a woman aged 25 to 39 in good health. V is TRBV24-1 and J is TRBJ1-6; unclear D gene. The CDR3 DNA sequence: TGTGCCATAGGACTTGCCCCGGATTCACCCCTCCACTTT. This sequence encodes CAIGLAPDSPLHF.